The rows below give T cell receptor beta chains drawn from one sample of a study of blood T cell repertoires in COVID-19. Here immunoSEQ multiplex PCR was the method, and the copy in TCRdb shows in-frame clones only, minus some. The data contain 380,000 or so clones, 80% to 90% of them singletons. Input material: PBMCs or T cells enriched from blood (not recorded which). The receptors were sampled from a man aged 25 to 40 who had recovered from COVID-19. Both conserved end residues are part of each CDR3. The D gene is left open where the match is weak. Not all rows give a size; the values are once, few, many and, for expanded clones, a class.

D | size | J | V | CDR3 | DNA
TRBD1 | - | TRBJ1-2 | TRBV9 | CASSVERTGLNYGYTF | TGTGCCAGCAGCGTAGAGAGGACAGGCCTTAACTATGGCTACACCTTC
- | - | TRBJ1-5 | TRBV10-3 | CAISPGGNQPQHF | TGTGCCATCAGTCCAGGGGGCAATCAGCCCCAGCATTTT
- | few | TRBJ1-5 | TRBV5-1 | CASSVTGQGQPQHF | TGCGCCAGCAGCGTTACAGGGCAAGGTCAGCCCCAGCATTTT
TRBD1 | - | TRBJ1-1 | TRBV6-2/TRBV6-3 | CASSYPGDRAIEAFF | TGTGCCAGCAGTTACCCCGGCGACAGGGCCATTGAAGCTTTCTTT
TRBD1 | - | TRBJ2-5 | TRBV2 | CASRQGVGTQYF | TGTGCCAGCAGACAGGGGGTAGGGACCCAGTACTTC
- | - | TRBJ1-2 | TRBV19 | CASGEGQTTYGYTF | TGTGCCAGTGGGGAAGGGCAGACTACCTATGGCTACACCTTC
- | - | TRBJ1-4 | TRBV5-1 | CASSSGAPGEKLFF | TGCGCCAGCAGCTCTGGGGCGCCGGGTGAAAAACTGTTTTTT
- | - | TRBJ2-1 | TRBV19 | CASSPTRTQYNEQFF | TGTGCCAGTAGTCCAACAAGGACACAGTACAATGAGCAGTTCTTC
- | - | TRBJ2-7 | TRBV5-1 | CASSFTVSTYEQYF | TGCGCCAGCAGCTTCACGGTTAGCACCTACGAGCAGTACTTC
- | once | TRBJ1-3 | TRBV4-3 | CASSLTGTIGNTIYF | TGCGCCAGCAGCCTAACCGGGACAATTGGAAACACCATATATTTT
TRBD1 | few | TRBJ1-2 | TRBV3-1/TRBV3-2 | CASSQGYTGAVSGYTF | TGTGCCAGCAGCCAAGGTTACACAGGGGCCGTTTCTGGCTACACCTTC
- | - | TRBJ2-5 | TRBV5-4 | CASSSGQKDLQETQYF | TGTGCCAGCAGCTCCGGACAGAAAGACTTGCAAGAGACCCAGTACTTC
- | few | TRBJ1-1 | TRBV7-2 | CASSFYGQEAFF | TGTGCCAGCAGCTTTTACGGACAGGAAGCTTTCTTT
- | few | TRBJ1-4 | TRBV5-1 | CASSLRPAGEREKLFF | TGCGCCAGCAGCTTGCGTCCGGCAGGGGAGAGGGAAAAACTGTTTTTT
TRBD2 | few | TRBJ2-5 | TRBV30 | CAWSTGGIQETQYF | TGTGCCTGGAGTACGGGGGGGATCCAAGAGACCCAGTACTTC
- | once | TRBJ2-1 | TRBV5-6 | CASSLTNEQFF | TGTGCCAGCAGCTTGACAAATGAGCAGTTCTTC
- | - | TRBJ2-5 | TRBV2 | CASSEGLAKFRETQYF | TGTGCCAGCAGCGAGGGACTCGCAAAGTTCCGAGAGACCCAGTACTTC
- | - | TRBJ1-4 | TRBV7-2 | CASSAWRGATNEKLFF | TGTGCCAGCAGCGCCTGGCGGGGGGCGACTAATGAAAAACTGTTTTTT
TRBD1 | - | TRBJ1-1 | TRBV9 | CASSVGGTGNTEAFF | TGTGCCAGCAGCGTAGGAGGGACAGGGAACACTGAAGCTTTCTTT
- | - | TRBJ1-2 | TRBV6-5 | CASSRGTGRGYTF | TGTGCCAGCAGTAGGGGAACGGGTAGAGGCTACACCTTC
- | - | TRBJ2-2 | TRBV4-1 | CASSLSSDYTGELFF | TGCGCCAGCAGCCTCAGTTCGGACTACACCGGGGAGCTGTTTTTT
- | - | TRBJ2-7 | TRBV9 | CASSVGPDYEQYF | TGTGCCAGCAGCGTAGGGCCCGATTACGAGCAGTACTTC
TRBD1 | - | TRBJ1-6 | TRBV7-9 | CASSSGQYNSPLHF | TGTGCCAGCAGCTCGGGACAGTATAATTCACCCCTCCACTTT
TRBD1 | - | TRBJ1-1 | TRBV7-8 | CASSLRQGTMNTEAFF | TGTGCCAGCAGCTTAAGACAGGGGACCATGAACACTGAAGCTTTCTTT
- | once | TRBJ1-5 | TRBV19 | CASKNPGPIVEPQHF | TGTGCCAGTAAAAACCCAGGGCCTATCGTGGAGCCCCAGCATTTT
- | - | TRBJ1-2 | TRBV4-2 | CASSQEVIGDTRYGYTF | TGTGCCAGCAGCCAAGAGGTAATAGGGGACACGAGGTATGGCTACACCTTC
TRBD1 | - | TRBJ2-5 | TRBV9 | CASSEGGTGGETQYF | TGTGCCAGCAGCGAGGGTGGGACAGGGGGAGAGACCCAGTACTTC
TRBD2 | - | TRBJ2-4 | TRBV11-3 | CASSPTSGGADAIQYF | TGTGCCAGCAGCCCTACTAGCGGGGGGGCGGACGCCATTCAGTACTTC
- | - | TRBJ1-5 | TRBV4-1 | CASSQDLGVRAIQPQHF | TGCGCCAGCAGCCAAGATCTTGGGGTGCGGGCCATTCAGCCCCAGCATTTT
- | - | TRBJ2-1 | TRBV28 | CASSLTGGVISSYNEQFF | TGTGCCAGCAGTTTAACCGGCGGGGTGATTAGCTCCTACAATGAGCAGTTCTTC
- | - | TRBJ1-5 | TRBV6-4 | CASSDSTGSQPQHF | TGTGCCAGCAGTGACTCGACCGGGTCCCAGCCCCAGCATTTT
TRBD2 | few | TRBJ2-7 | TRBV9 | CASSVDRAGGPGEQYF | TGTGCCAGCAGCGTAGATCGAGCGGGGGGTCCCGGGGAGCAGTACTTC